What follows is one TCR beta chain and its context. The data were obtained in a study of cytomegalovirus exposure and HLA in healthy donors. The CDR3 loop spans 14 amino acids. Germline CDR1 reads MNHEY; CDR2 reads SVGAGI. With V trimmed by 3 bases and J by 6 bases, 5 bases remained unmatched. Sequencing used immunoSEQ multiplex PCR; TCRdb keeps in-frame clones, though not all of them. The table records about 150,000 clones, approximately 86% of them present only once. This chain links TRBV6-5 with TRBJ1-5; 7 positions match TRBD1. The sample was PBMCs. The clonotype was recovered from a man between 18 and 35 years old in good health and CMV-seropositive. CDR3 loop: CASSYGQGGQPQHF. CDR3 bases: TGTGCCAGCAGTTATGGGCAGGGGGGTCAGCCCCAGCATTTT.